A single sample gave rise to the 13 T cell receptor beta chains below, sequenced in a study of Ad26.COV2.S vaccination and SARS-CoV-2 variants. The treatment: 15 to 20 received Ad26.COV2.S at low or high dose, single or two shots; several received placebo; per-sample allocation not given. The samples date from day 63 after the first vaccine or placebo injection. Measured with immunoSEQ multiplex PCR; TCRdb has only the in-frame clones, and not every one. Of a few hundred thousand clones in the sample, over 75% were seen once. The sample consisted of peripheral blood, taken in a trial of Ad26.COV2.S vaccine versus placebo. The receptors here all came from a person between 18 and 65 years old who received the Ad26.COV2.S COVID-19 vaccine or a placebo.

V and J are TRBV4-3 and TRBJ2-3; D may be TRBD2 (6 bases). The CDR3 length is 16 residues. Trimming shortened V by 1 base and J by 1 base, and 12 bases separated the two germline ends. Germline loops: CDR1 LGHNA, CDR2 YSLEER. CDR3 DNA sequence: TGCGCCAGCAGCCAAGGTTTTCCGGGGGGCACAGATACGCAGTATTTT. Protein product: CASSQGFPGGTDTQYF.

The chain links TRBV27 to TRBJ2-1, with D perhaps matching TRBD2 (7 bases). CDR3 length: 14 amino acids. V gave up 6 bases and J gave up 5 bases, with 14 bases separating them. From germline, CDR1 is MNHEY and CDR2 SMNVEV (reference sequence). CDR3 in amino acids: CASRVQGGDNEQFF. DNA of the CDR3: TGTGCCAGCAGAGTACAGGGAGGGGACAATGAGCAGTTCTTC.

This chain links TRBV14 with TRBJ1-1; no clear D. This CDR3 is 15 amino acids long. Germline V CDR1 and CDR2: SGHDN, FVKESK. The V gene lost 3 bases and the J gene lost 3 bases, with 14 bases spanning the gap. The CDR3 is CASSHSIFGDTEAFF. In DNA form, the CDR3 reads TGTGCCAGCAGCCACTCAATTTTTGGGGACACTGAAGCTTTCTTT. The entire variable domain, with the rest obtained from reference TRBV14 and TRBJ1-1, is as follows: EAGVTQFPSHSVIEKGQTVTLRCDPISGHDNLYWYRRVMGKEIKFLLHFVKESKQDESGMPNNRFLAERTGGTYSTLKVQPAELEDSGVYFCASSHSIFGDTEAFFGQGTRLTVV.

This chain uses TRBV12-3 or TRBV12-4 with TRBJ1-2; the match to TRBD1 covers 8 bases. V gave up 5 bases and J gave up 9 bases; unmatched junction bases: 5. CDR3 length: 12 residues. The CDR3 here is CASSRTGQRYTF. Written as DNA, the CDR3 is TGTGCCAGCAGTAGGACAGGGCAGCGCTACACCTTC.

With respect to this clone: Other nucleotide sequences from this sample produce the same CDR3. The rearrangement joins TRBV9 to TRBJ2-7; D possibly corresponds to TRBD1 (6 bases). This CDR3 spans 14 amino acids. Per germline, CDR1 SGDLS and CDR2 YYNGEE. Trimming left V 0 bases short and J 2 bases short, with 9 bases between. CDR3: CASSVADRAYEQYF. The CDR3 DNA follows: TGTGCCAGCAGCGTAGCGGACAGAGCCTACGAGCAGTACTTC.

CDR3 loop: CASSLGIYNEQFF. The CDR3 bases are TGTGCCAGCAGCCTAGGAATTTACAATGAGCAGTTCTTC. The gene calls are TRBV14 and TRBJ2-1; D gene ambiguous. Trimming stripped 4 bases from V and 4 bases from J, with 8 bases between. Germline assignment: CDR1 SGHDN and CDR2 FVKESK. This CDR3 region has 13 residues.

The gene calls are TRBV6-5 and TRBJ2-2; D unclear. This CDR3 region has 13 residues. The V gene's germline CDR1 is MNHEY and CDR2 SVGAGI. V dropped 1 base and J dropped 6 bases, with 6 bases sitting between them. In DNA form, the CDR3 reads TGTGCCAGCAGTTACTTGACTCCCGGGGAGCTGTTTTTT. Residues: CASSYLTPGELFF.

V and J are TRBV4-1 and TRBJ2-1; D not resolved. This CDR3 spans 12 amino acids. Germline CDR1 reads MGHRA; CDR2 reads YSYEKL. Trimming left V 4 bases short and J 4 bases short, with 5 bases between. The CDR3: CASSPGYNEQFF. For the CDR3, the DNA is TGCGCCAGCAGCCCAGGTTACAATGAGCAGTTCTTC.

As for this clone: In the same sample, other DNA sequences code for this CDR3. The V and J genes are TRBV4-3 and TRBJ1-1, with TRBD1 as a possible D gene (5 bases). V was cut by 0 bases and J by 4 bases, with 12 bases left in between. CDR3 length: 15 amino acids. Germline assignment: CDR1 LGHNA and CDR2 YSLEER. CDR3 nucleotide sequence: TGCGCCAGCAGCCAAGATGTACGGGGGGGCACTGAAGCTTTCTTT. Residues: CASSQDVRGGTEAFF.

The chain has TRBV5-4 and TRBJ2-7; D may be TRBD2 (6 bases). CDR3 length: 14 amino acids. The germline V gene encodes CDR1 SGHNT and CDR2 YYREEE (reference sequence). Trimming took 6 bases from V and 3 from J, leaving 16 bases between them. The DNA for the CDR3 is TGTGCCAGCACCCTCGTAGGCGGGAACTACGAGCAGTACTTC. Translation gives CASTLVGGNYEQYF.

V usage is TRBV27 and J usage is TRBJ2-3; D is unclear. The CDR3 extends over 17 amino acids. Per the germline V gene, CDR1 is MNHEY and CDR2 is SMNVEV (reference sequence). V was clipped by 5 bases and J by 2 bases, with 20 bases between them. The DNA for the CDR3 is TGTGCCAGCAGTCCCGGTGTTGGGATTCCCATCACAGATACGCAGTATTTT. It codes for CASSPGVGIPITDTQYF.

The chain couples TRBV6-2 or TRBV6-3 to TRBJ2-3; 8 positions match TRBD1. This CDR3 region has 14 residues. V was pared by 6 bases and J by 6 bases, with 8 bases of the junction left unmatched. Germline-derived CDR1 and CDR2 are MNHEY and SVGEGT. The CDR3: CASRPGQGPDTQYF. CDR3 nucleotide sequence: TGTGCCAGCAGACCTGGACAGGGTCCCGATACGCAGTATTTT.

The chain employs TRBV6-5 and TRBJ2-3, with D uncertain. The CDR3 extends over 13 amino acids. Trimming left V 6 bases short and J 2 bases short, with 9 bases between. In germline, CDR1 is MNHEY, CDR2 SVGAGI. The CDR3 nucleotides are TGTGCCAGCAGCCTCGGCGCCACAGATACGCAGTATTTT. It translates to CASSLGATDTQYF.